This passage covers 29 T cell receptor beta chains from one sample sequenced in a study of CD8+CD57+ T cells in acquired aplastic anemia. Genomic DNA templated the TCR beta VDJ and CDR3 profiling. MiXCR, applied by TCRdb to the reads, yields one record per CDR3 protein. The data contain 50,000 to 65,000 distinct CDR3 sequences, around 50% of them singletons. Patients picked for sequencing had shown CD8+CD57+ cell expansion detected by flow cytometry. Sample: sorted CD4+, CD8+, or CD8+CD57+ T cells (not recorded which) from PBMCs. Every receptor here comes from a human donor with aplastic anemia.

The gene calls are TRBV7-6 and TRBJ1-6; 8 nucleotides line up with TRBD1. The CDR3 runs to 15 residues. Germline V CDR1 and CDR2: SGHVS, FNYEAQ. The V and J ends lost 1 base and 10 bases, in that order; junction bases with no gene match: 6. In DNA, the CDR3 is TGTGCCAGCAGCTTAGGGGGCAGGGGGCCCTCACCCCTCCACTTT. Translation: CASSLGGRGPSPLHF.

This clonotype was counted ten times or more. The genes are TRBV28 and TRBJ1-3; a weak D match, TRBD1 (5 bases). Looked up from germline, CDR1 is MDHEN and CDR2 is SYDVKM. Trimming cost V 6 bases and J 3 bases, with 12 bases left between them. There are 14 residues in the CDR3. The CDR3 here is CASSTDSIGNTIYF. The CDR3, as DNA: TGTGCCAGCAGCACCGACAGCATTGGAAACACCATATATTTT. Combining the CDR3 with reference TRBV28 and TRBJ1-3 gives the whole variable domain DVKVTQSSRYLVKRTGEKVFLECVQDMDHENMFWYRQDPGLGLRLIYFSYDVKMKEKGDIPEGYSVSREKKERFSLILESASTNQTSMYLCASSTDSIGNTIYFGEGSWLTVV.

This clonotype was seen ten or more times. The rearrangement joins TRBV19 to TRBJ1-5; D is undetermined. CDR1 is LNHDA and CDR2 is SQIVND in the germline V gene (reference sequence). V dropped 1 base and J dropped 1 base, with 8 bases sitting between them. The CDR3 consists of 15 residues. CDR3 nucleotides: TGTGCCAGTAGTATAGGGGAGATGAGCAATCAGCCCCAGCATTTT. This codes for CASSIGEMSNQPQHF.

Only a few counts were recorded for this clonotype. The chain carries TRBV15 and TRBJ1-1, with TRBD1 as a possible D gene (6 bases). Germline CDR1 reads LNHNV; CDR2 reads YYDKDF (reference sequence). The CDR3 runs to 13 residues. Between the trimmed V and J ends, which lost 3 bases and 6 bases, there was a span of 11 bases. CDR3 residues: CATSRDSLPEAFF. CDR3 DNA sequence: TGTGCCACCAGCAGGGACAGTCTTCCTGAAGCTTTCTTT.

The chain uses TRBV25-1 and TRBJ2-5; 9 nucleotides align to TRBD1. CDR3 length: 21 amino acids. Germline V gene sequence: CDR1 MGHDK, CDR2 SYGVNS. Trimming at V came to 5 bases and at J to 0 bases, leaving 22 bases not matched to a gene. The CDR3 DNA reads TGTGCCAGCAGTAGAACGCCGGGACAGGGCCCAATGTACGAATACCAAGAGACCCAGTACTTC. Translated: CASSRTPGQGPMYEYQETQYF.

This chain links TRBV25-1 with TRBJ2-2, with TRBD2 identical over 9 bases. The CDR3 loop spans 18 amino acids. CDR1 MGHDK and CDR2 SYGVNS come from the germline V gene. The trim removed 5 bases at V and 0 bases at J, leaving 10 bases unmatched. The CDR3, as DNA: TGTGCCAGCAGTCAGGGGGGAAGCGGGAGGCCGAACACCGGGGAGCTGTTTTTT. It translates to CASSQGGSGRPNTGELFF.

This clonotype has just a few counts. The chain links TRBV6-2 or TRBV6-3 to TRBJ2-1; possible D gene TRBD2, 7 bases. The CDR3 consists of 17 residues. Germline CDR1 MNHEY, CDR2 SVGEGT. The ends were cut back, 2 bases at V and 0 bases at J, with 14 bases in the middle. Here the CDR3 DNA reads TGTGCCAGCAGTTACACCCGGGGGGCCGACTCCTACAATGAGCAGTTCTTC. It is translated as CASSYTRGADSYNEQFF.

V and J are TRBV5-1 and TRBJ2-3; D unresolved. Germline CDR1 and CDR2: SGHRS and YFSETQ. Trimming pared 4 bases from V and 0 bases from J, leaving 9 bases between. The CDR3 covers 14 residues. Here the CDR3 DNA reads TGCGCCAGCAGCCCGTACGTTAGCACAGATACGCAGTATTTT. Translating it yields CASSPYVSTDTQYF.

The J gene is TRBJ2-1, the V gene TRBV14; perhaps D is TRBD1 or TRBD2 (7 bases each). V gave up 5 bases and J gave up 6 bases, with 23 bases separating them. The CDR3 totals 17 residues. Germline assignment: CDR1 SGHDN and CDR2 FVKESK. CDR3 sequence reads: CASSRLAGGPNINEQFF. The CDR3 region has the DNA TGTGCCAGCAGCAGACTAGCAGGGGGGCCTAACATCAATGAGCAGTTCTTC.

This chain uses TRBV10-3 with TRBJ2-5; TRBD2 agrees at 7 bases. Trimming removed 0 bases from V and 4 bases from J; junction bases left unmatched: 14. CDR1 and CDR2 (germline): ENHRY, SYGVKD. This CDR3 has 18 amino acids. The CDR3 nucleotides read TGTGCCATCAGTGAGTCTAACCCGGGACTATTCGTTCGAGAGACCCAGTACTTC. Protein sequence: CAISESNPGLFVRETQYF.

The sample holds many counts of this clonotype. V and J are TRBV4-3 and TRBJ1-3; D is ambiguous. This CDR3 spans 14 amino acids. The germline V gene encodes CDR1 LGHNA and CDR2 YSLEER. Trimming removed 0 bases from V and 8 bases from J, with 11 bases in between. CDR3 bases: TGCGCCAGCAGCCAAGATATCCCCGGGGACACCATATATTTT. Translation gives CASSQDIPGDTIYF.

This chain joins TRBV15 and TRBJ2-7, with TRBD2 matching over 7 bases. This CDR3 has 15 residues. The ends lost 0 bases at V and 1 base at J; junction bases unmatched: 3. Germline CDR1 reads LNHNV; CDR2 reads YYDKDF (reference sequence). This CDR3 is CATSRDRDYSYEQYF. The CDR3 region has the DNA TGTGCCACCAGCAGAGATAGGGACTATTCCTACGAGCAGTACTTC. Combining the CDR3 with reference TRBV15 and TRBJ2-7 gives the whole variable domain DAMVIQNPRYQVTQFGKPVTLSCSQTLNHNVMYWYQQKSSQAPKLLFHYYDKDFNNEADTPDNFQSRRPNTSFCFLDIRSPGLGDTAMYLCATSRDRDYSYEQYFGPGTRLTVT.

By share, this clonotype counts as medium-sized. The rearrangement uses TRBV24-1 and TRBJ2-5, with a possible D match to TRBD2 (6 bases). Germline assignment: CDR1 KGHDR and CDR2 SFDVKD. Trimming cost V 0 bases and J 5 bases, with 9 bases left between them. The CDR3 sequence is 14 residues long. CDR3 sequence (DNA): TGTGCCACCAGTGATTTGGGCGGGGCGGAGACCCAGTACTTC. This translates into CATSDLGGAETQYF.

This clonotype has a count of ten or more. DNA for the CDR3: TGTGCCAGCAGCCAGAGGAGTCAGGGGCTCGACTCTGGAAACACCATATATTTT. As protein: CASSQRSQGLDSGNTIYF. The chain combines TRBV14 with TRBJ1-3, with D perhaps TRBD1 (6 bases). This CDR3 comprises 18 residues. V gave up 3 bases and J gave up 0 bases, with 18 bases separating them. Germline lookup yields CDR1 SGHDN and CDR2 FVKESK.

This chain joins TRBV29-1 and TRBJ2-7, with D tentatively TRBD2 (6 bases). V shed 7 bases and J shed 5 bases, with 15 bases lying between them. Germline V gene lookup returns CDR1 SQVTM and CDR2 ANQGSEA. CDR3 length: 12 amino acids. The DNA of the CDR3 is TGCAGCGCACGCCAAGCGGGTCACGAGCAGTACTTC. Translation: CSARQAGHEQYF.

At least ten counts were recorded for this clonotype. The rearrangement joins TRBV5-1 to TRBJ1-4, with 8 positions matching TRBD1. Trimming at V came to 4 bases and at J to 8 bases, leaving 16 bases not matched to a gene. Germline V gene data show CDR1 as SGHRS and CDR2 as YFSETQ. CDR3 size: 17 residues. The CDR3 DNA reads as TGCGCCAGCAGCCCCGCTACGTCGGCGTCAGGGGGCGAAAAACTGTTTTTT. This encodes CASSPATSASGGEKLFF.

The rearrangement uses TRBV19 and TRBJ1-3, with D unresolved. V shed 8 bases and J shed 10 bases, with 12 bases lying between them. Germline CDR1 LNHDA, CDR2 SQIVND (reference sequence). The CDR3 totals 11 residues. For the CDR3, the DNA is TGTGCCAGTGGAAACTTCCAAACCATATATTTT. It is translated as CASGNFQTIYF.

The rearrangement links TRBV20-1 to TRBJ2-5; 9 positions agree with TRBD2. Germline V gives CDR1 DFQATT, CDR2 SNEGSKA (reference sequence). V lost 0 bases to trimming and J lost 5 bases; unmatched junction nucleotides: 7. CDR3 length: 15 residues. The CDR3 sequence is CSARDAGGSGETQYF. The CDR3 region has the DNA TGCAGTGCTAGAGATGCGGGGGGGTCGGGGGAGACCCAGTACTTC.

This clonotype was counted ten times or more. The chain employs TRBV12-3 or TRBV12-4 and TRBJ1-1, with unresolved D. The V and J ends lost 4 bases and 2 bases respectively, with 14 bases between them. CDR3 size: 15 residues. This CDR3 reads CASSSSGIVNTEAFF. As DNA, the CDR3 is TGTGCCAGCAGTTCCTCGGGGATTGTAAACACTGAAGCTTTCTTT.

This clonotype has a handful of counts. This chain joins TRBV13 and TRBJ2-2; D uncertain. The length of the CDR3 is 13 residues. Germline V gene sequence: CDR1 PRHDT, CDR2 FYEKMQ (reference sequence). V lost 7 bases to trimming and J lost 3 bases, with 9 bases between them. Written as DNA, the CDR3 is TGTGCCAGCACCCTTGCCCACACCGGGGAGCTGTTTTTT. It specifies CASTLAHTGELFF.

CDR3 protein: CATSDLGTGKKDTQYF. CDR3 DNA sequence: TGTGCCACCAGTGATCTTGGGACAGGGAAGAAGGATACGCAGTATTTT. The rearrangement links TRBV24-1 to TRBJ2-3, with 9 bases identical to TRBD1. V trimming: 3 bases; J trimming: 6 bases; junction bases outside the gene matches: 9. CDR1 and CDR2 (germline): KGHDR, SFDVKD. The CDR3 sequence is 16 residues long.

This clonotype has more than one count but fewer than ten. V gene TRBV7-6 combines with J gene TRBJ2-3; D is ambiguous. Germline CDR1 and CDR2: SGHVS and FNYEAQ. The CDR3 has 13 residues. V lost 0 bases to trimming and J lost 2 bases, with 3 bases between them. DNA for the CDR3: TGTGCCAGCAGCTTAGCCCCCACAGATACGCAGTATTTT. Translation: CASSLAPTDTQYF.

This sequence joins TRBV20-1 and TRBJ1-5, with D perhaps TRBD1 (5 bases). This CDR3 is built from 12 residues. CDR1 is DFQATT and CDR2 is SNEGSKA in the germline V gene (reference sequence). V was shortened by 3 bases and J by 4 bases, with 7 bases between the two germline ends. CDR3: CSARWGNQPQHF. In DNA form, the CDR3 reads TGCAGTGCTAGGTGGGGGAATCAGCCCCAGCATTTT.

This clonotype was seen many times. The chain joins TRBV4-1 to TRBJ1-2, with D perhaps TRBD1 (6 bases). The CDR3 extends over 16 amino acids. Trimming removed 4 bases at V and 4 bases at J, with 19 bases between. Germline V gene data show CDR1 as MGHRA and CDR2 as YSYEKL. CDR3: CASSPVLGGNPYGYTF. For the CDR3, the DNA is TGCGCCAGCAGCCCTGTGCTGGGGGGCAACCCCTATGGCTACACCTTC.

J is TRBJ2-1 and V is TRBV27; 9 nucleotides agree with TRBD2. The CDR3 sequence is 16 residues long. Germline V gives CDR1 MNHEY, CDR2 SMNVEV (reference sequence). The V segment lost 6 bases and the J segment 4 bases; nucleotides outside the gene matches: 10. The CDR3 region has the DNA TGTGCCAGCAGCCCTACCCTAGCGGGGTTATACAATGAGCAGTTCTTC. Its protein product is CASSPTLAGLYNEQFF.

The V and J genes are TRBV4-2 and TRBJ1-3; D is uncertain. CDR3 length: 15 amino acids. Deletions cut 4 bases from V and 4 bases from J, with 14 bases between. Germline-derived CDR1 and CDR2 are LGHNA and YNFKEQ. The CDR3 loop is CASSPRGDRGNTIYF. CDR3 coding DNA: TGTGCCAGCAGCCCCAGAGGAGATCGGGGAAACACCATATATTTT.

This rearrangement joins TRBV29-1 to TRBJ1-2; perhaps TRBD1 as D (5 bases). Germline V gene data show CDR1 as SQVTM and CDR2 as ANQGSEA. The CDR3 extends over 12 amino acids. Trimming shortened V by 5 bases and J by 11 bases, and 18 bases separated the two germline ends. As DNA, the CDR3 is TGCAGCGTTCGTCGACAGTCTATTGAGTACACCTTC. Protein product: CSVRRQSIEYTF.

The chain has TRBV19 and TRBJ1-1; 8 bases align to TRBD1. CDR3 length equals 12 residues. Germline V CDR1 and CDR2: LNHDA, SQIVND (reference sequence). V gave up 8 bases and J gave up 4 bases; unmatched junction bases: 3. The CDR3 nucleotides read TGTGCCAGTGCGACAGGGGCCACTGAAGCTTTCTTT. Translation: CASATGATEAFF.

In its sample, this clonotype was seen a few times. V usage is TRBV7-9 and J usage is TRBJ2-2; D may be TRBD1 (6 bases). Germline assignment: CDR1 SEHNR and CDR2 FQNEAQ (reference sequence). Trimming took 7 bases from V and 6 from J, leaving 12 bases between them. The CDR3 spans 13 residues. This CDR3 reads CASTPTGPGELFF. The CDR3 DNA is TGTGCCAGCACCCCAACAGGGCCCGGGGAGCTGTTTTTT.